The T cell receptor beta chain described here comes from a study of OX40 agonist ivuxolimab in advanced cancers. Looking at the study overall: Ivuxolimab, which targeted the costimulatory receptor OX40 (CD134), was an agonistic, fully human IgG2 monoclonal antibody. Intravenous ivuxolimab was administered to patients every 2 weeks at six dose levels: 0.01, 0.1, 0.3, 1.5, 3 and 10 mg/kg. Of the approximately 50 patients in dose escalation, about 20 had hepatocellular carcinoma, about 15 had melanoma, 9 had renal cell carcinoma and 9 had head and neck cancer. In the dose-escalation cohort, around 80% of patients were male, and the mean age was approximately 60 years with a range of about 20 to 80. Patients were allowed to have had prior anti-PD-1, anti-PD-L1 or anti-CTLA-4 therapy, and around 37% of the dose-escalation patients had previously received checkpoint inhibitors. Three dose-escalation patients achieved partial responses, one with hepatocellular carcinoma and two with cutaneous melanoma. Peripheral TCRbeta sequencing was intended to test whether TCR sequence diversity was altered and clonal T-cell expansion was caused by ivuxolimab. The paper describes the monotherapy dose-escalation part (N of about 52 patients) of the phase I trial of ivuxolimab.

Genomic DNA was isolated from the sorted cells so that the TCRbeta CDR3 region could be sequenced. The immunoSEQ Assay was used for sequencing of TCRbeta CDR3 regions. TCRdb stores this immuneACCESS table with in-frame sequences only. Part of the clones is absent; in the studies checked, under half of the shortfall reflects unresolved V genes, and no reason is known for the rest. This sample holds approximately 60,000 clones; 84% were observed only once. The ten most abundant clones make up almost 0.65% of the sample. Patients with a history of autoimmune disease or receiving systemic immunosuppression were excluded from the trial. Peripheral blood for TCR sequencing was drawn from every dose cohort at baseline, at cycle 4 day 1 and at cycle 7 day 1. The samples were drawn from a first-in-human, open-label, multicenter phase I dose-escalation trial of ivuxolimab. Adults with locally advanced or metastatic head and neck squamous cell, hepatocellular, melanoma or renal cell carcinoma were enrolled in the trial. Before TCR sequencing, CD4+ T cells and CD8+ T cells from peripheral blood were sorted into separate populations.

CDR1 and CDR2 are read off the germline V gene (reference sequence) as SGHAT and FQDESV. Taken from cysteine to phenylalanine, the CDR3 has 14 residues. The read is trimmed to its CDR3 DNA, 42 bases read in frame from base 1. The germline V end is reduced by 4 bases and the J end by 4 bases; junction bases left unmatched: 3. The research as a whole found: Clonal expansion of both CD4+ and CD8+ blood T cells was observed from baseline to week 6 at doses 0.1 to 3.0 mg/kg. On average, CD8+ T cells showed more expanded clones than CD4+ T cells after ivuxolimab. The antigen specificity of the clonally expanded peripheral T cells was not determined. Partial responders in the 0.1-3.0 mg/kg groups had among the lowest normalized peripheral clonal expansion, especially among CD8+ T cells. Low levels of normalized T-cell clonal expansion were also seen in some nonresponding patients.

Remarks on this clone: The antigen it recognizes is unknown. No qualities accompany the bases; no much larger clone lies one base away.

Here the chain combines TRBV11-1 and TRBJ2-2; a stretch of 7 junction bases matches TRBD1. Specimen: CD4+ or CD8+ T cells sorted from blood, collected in a trial of the OX40 agonist ivuxolimab. The TCR originated in an adult with an advanced solid tumor such as melanoma, head and neck, liver or kidney cancer. The CDR3 region: CASSSRGTTGELFF. The DNA sequence is given as TGTGCCAGCAGCTCCAGGGGGACCACCGGGGAGCTGTTTTTT.